Listed here are 16 T cell receptor beta chains from one sample, sequenced in a study of OX40 agonist ivuxolimab in advanced cancers. The library was produced with the immunoSEQ multiplex PCR assay. What TCRdb holds here is the immuneACCESS table cut down to in-frame rearrangements. Part of the clones is not present; checked against another copy, under half of the missing clones reflect an unresolved V gene, and the others are unexplained. For this sample the table gives roughly 80,000 clones, of which about 86% were detected only once. 1.5% to 2% of the sample lies in the top ten. Material: CD4+ or CD8+ T cells sorted from blood, obtained in a trial of the OX40 agonist ivuxolimab. The receptors stem from an adult with an advanced solid tumor such as melanoma, head and neck, liver or kidney cancer.

The J gene is TRBJ2-4, the V gene TRBV18; TRBD1 aligns across 7 bases. The CDR3 runs to 17 residues. The V gene end was trimmed by 0 bases and the J gene end by 0 bases; junction bases not matched to a gene: 5. Germline loops: CDR1 KGHSH, CDR2 LQKENI. CDR3 coding DNA: TGTGCCAGCTCACCACCTGGGACAGACCTAGCCAAAAACATTCAGTACTTC. It is translated as CASSPPGTDLAKNIQYF. Full variable domain (missing parts from reference TRBV18 and TRBJ2-4): NAGVMQNPRHLVRRRGQEARLRCSPMKGHSHVYWYRQLPEEGLKFMVYLQKENIIDESGMPKERFSAEFPKEGPSILRIQQVVRGDSAAYFCASSPPGTDLAKNIQYFGAGTRLSVL.

This chain links TRBV7-2 with TRBJ2-5; D perhaps matches TRBD2 (5 bases). There are 15 residues in the CDR3. Germline V lookup: CDR1 SGHTA, CDR2 FQGNSA. V lost 0 bases and J 3 bases, leaving 11 bases between the germline ends. CDR3 in amino acids: CASSLAAGIEETQYF. CDR3 sequence (DNA): TGTGCCAGCAGCTTAGCAGCCGGGATAGAAGAGACCCAGTACTTC.

This chain links TRBV19 with TRBJ2-3; TRBD2 aligns across 10 bases. The germline V gene has CDR1 LNHDA and CDR2 SQIVND (reference sequence). The CDR3 is 17 residues long. With 2 bases clipped from V and 8 bases from J, the junction kept 13 bases outside the gene matches. The CDR3 loop reads CASSIQGASGGPVTQYF. CDR3 bases: TGTGCCAGTAGTATACAGGGGGCTAGCGGGGGACCAGTTACGCAGTATTTT.

This chain joins TRBV7-2 and TRBJ1-5; D is possibly TRBD1 (6 bases). Trimming left V 1 base short and J 9 bases short, with 16 bases between. Germline loops: CDR1 SGHTA, CDR2 FQGNSA. The CDR3 consists of 15 residues. The CDR3 region has the DNA TGTGCCAGCAGCTTAGAGGGGGGGATCAATGTGCCCCAGCATTTT. Its translation: CASSLEGGINVPQHF.

The rearrangement links TRBV7-2 to TRBJ1-1; D is unclear. This CDR3 spans 13 amino acids. Germline-derived CDR1 and CDR2 are SGHTA and FQGNSA. Between the trimmed V and J ends, which lost 1 base and 6 bases, there was a span of 9 bases. The CDR3 sequence is CASSLVQRAEAFF. CDR3 in DNA: TGTGCCAGCAGCTTAGTGCAGCGTGCTGAAGCTTTCTTT.

This clone has a handful of counts. This chain connects TRBV30 to TRBJ1-5; D is unclear. V lost 1 base to trimming and J lost 1 base, with 8 bases between them. Germline lookup yields CDR1 GTSNPN and CDR2 SVGIG (reference sequence). The CDR3 sequence is 14 residues long. CDR3 residues: CAWSEEWSNQPQHF. Here the CDR3 DNA reads TGTGCCTGGAGTGAAGAGTGGAGCAATCAGCCCCAGCATTTT.

CDR3 nucleotide sequence: TGTGCCAGTAGGAAAGCGAGGGGGGCGACTGGGGCCAACGTCCTGACTTTC. This gives the protein CASRKARGATGANVLTF. The J gene is TRBJ2-6, the V gene TRBV19; D may correspond to TRBD1 or TRBD2 (6 bases each). V lost 6 bases, J lost 2 bases, and 17 bases lay in between. Per the germline V gene, CDR1 is LNHDA and CDR2 is SQIVND (reference sequence). This CDR3 contains 17 residues.

The DNA for the CDR3 is TGTGCCAGCAGCTTAGATGCAGGGGTCGGAAGCGAGCAGTACTTC. As protein: CASSLDAGVGSEQYF. V and J are TRBV7-7 and TRBJ2-7; maybe TRBD1 (6 bases). Trimming removed 1 base from V and 6 bases from J, with 16 bases in between. Germline V gene data show CDR1 as SSHAT and CDR2 as FNYEAQ (reference sequence). The CDR3 runs to 15 residues.

The chain joins TRBV14 to TRBJ2-7; 13 nucleotides match TRBD2. V gave up 5 bases and J gave up 5 bases; unmatched junction bases: 6. Germline V lookup: CDR1 SGHDN, CDR2 FVKESK. The CDR3 consists of 15 residues. DNA for the CDR3: TGTGCCAGCAGCTATTGGACTAGCGGGAGAAACGAGCAGTACTTC. It yields the protein CASSYWTSGRNEQYF.

This clone has just a few counts. V is TRBV5-1 and J is TRBJ2-6; 7 nucleotides match TRBD1. Germline lookup yields CDR1 SGHRS and CDR2 YFSETQ. The CDR3 has 17 residues. V shed 0 bases and J 0 bases; nucleotides not matched to a gene: 3. This CDR3 reads CASSLAAGGSGANVLTF. The CDR3 coding sequence is TGCGCCAGCAGCTTGGCCGCAGGGGGCTCTGGGGCCAACGTCCTGACTTTC.

This sequence joins TRBV10-3 and TRBJ1-4; D is unresolved. This CDR3 has 12 amino acids. Germline lookup yields CDR1 ENHRY and CDR2 SYGVKD. V was pared by 4 bases and J by 4 bases, with 4 bases between. In nucleotides, the CDR3 is TGTGCCATCAGTGGCCGTAATGAAAAACTGTTTTTT. Amino acids: CAISGRNEKLFF.

The chain couples TRBV6-5 to TRBJ2-3; 8 nucleotides match TRBD1. V was pared by 5 bases and J by 4 bases, with 8 bases of the junction left unmatched. The CDR3 totals 15 residues. Germline values: CDR1 MNHEY, CDR2 SVGAGI. The CDR3 sequence: CASSLDRGSPDTQYF. CDR3 coding DNA: TGTGCCAGCAGTCTCGACAGGGGAAGTCCAGATACGCAGTATTTT.

This clone has only one observation. V is TRBV7-2 and J is TRBJ2-5; D may be TRBD1 or TRBD2 (5 bases each). The length of the CDR3 is 14 residues. From germline, CDR1 is SGHTA and CDR2 FQGNSA. Trimming removed 5 bases at V and 3 bases at J, with 13 bases between. The CDR3: CASSPRGWEETQYF. CDR3 nucleotide sequence: TGTGCCAGCAGCCCCCGGGGCTGGGAAGAGACCCAGTACTTC. The full variable domain, its missing parts supplied by reference TRBV7-2 and TRBJ2-5, is GAGVSQSPSNKVTEKGKDVELRCDPISGHTALYWYRQSLGQGLEFLIYFQGNSAPDKSGLPSDRFSAERTGGSVSTLTIQRTQQEDSAVYLCASSPRGWEETQYFGPGTRLLVL.

V usage is TRBV7-9 and J usage is TRBJ1-2, with TRBD1 as a possible D gene (5 bases). This CDR3 comprises 15 residues. V was trimmed by 3 bases and J by 2 bases, leaving 13 bases between them. Per the germline V gene, CDR1 is SEHNR and CDR2 is FQNEAQ (reference sequence). CDR3 protein: CASSLRGVTNYGYTF. DNA of the CDR3: TGTGCCAGCAGCTTGCGGGGGGTAACGAACTATGGCTACACCTTC. The full variable domain, rest sourced from reference TRBV7-9 and TRBJ1-2, is DTGVSQNPRHKITKRGQNVTFRCDPISEHNRLYWYRQTLGQGPEFLTYFQNEAQLEKSRLLSDRFSAERPKGSFSTLEIQRTEQGDSAMYLCASSLRGVTNYGYTFGSGTRLTVV.

The V call is TRBV20-1, the J call TRBJ1-4; no clear D. V gave up 3 bases and J gave up 9 bases, with 8 bases separating them. Looked up from germline, CDR1 is DFQATT and CDR2 is SNEGSKA (reference sequence). This CDR3 region has 11 residues. The CDR3 DNA follows: TGCAGTGCTAGCGGGGAGAAAAAACTGTTTTTT. This translates into CSASGEKKLFF.

The chain joins TRBV7-3 to TRBJ2-3; 8 positions agree with TRBD2. With 5 bases clipped from V and 5 bases from J, the junction kept 9 bases outside the gene matches. Per germline, CDR1 SGHTA and CDR2 FQGTGA. The CDR3 contains 15 residues. The CDR3 spells CASSAAGTSQDTQYF. The CDR3 DNA reads TGTGCCAGCAGCGCCGCCGGGACTAGTCAAGATACGCAGTATTTT.